Following are 29 T cell receptor beta chains from one sample sequenced in a study of OX40 agonist ivuxolimab in advanced cancers. The repertoire was sequenced with immunoSEQ multiplex PCR; TCRdb's copy has only in-frame clones and lacks some. This table has about 62,000 clones, roughly 87% appearing once. The material was CD4+ or CD8+ T cells sorted from blood, obtained in a trial of the OX40 agonist ivuxolimab. The receptors originated from an adult with an advanced solid tumor such as melanoma, head and neck, liver or kidney cancer.

This rearrangement joins TRBV18 to TRBJ2-7, with D possibly TRBD2 on 6 matching bases. CDR3 size: 16 residues. Germline CDR1 reads KGHSH; CDR2 reads LQKENI. Trimming shortened V by 2 bases and J by 3 bases, and 17 bases separated the two germline ends. The CDR3 here is CASSPALGRRGYEQYF. CDR3 in DNA: TGTGCCAGCTCACCAGCTTTAGGACGGAGGGGCTACGAGCAGTACTTC.

The chain couples TRBV18 to TRBJ2-7, with D possibly being TRBD2 (6 bases). Trimming stripped 3 bases from V and 3 bases from J, with 18 bases between. The CDR3 has 16 amino acids. Germline assignment: CDR1 KGHSH and CDR2 LQKENI. CDR3 nucleotide sequence: TGTGCCAGCTCACCGGACTTAGCGGAATTTATCTACGAGCAGTACTTC. Protein sequence: CASSPDLAEFIYEQYF.

V is TRBV27 and J is TRBJ1-5; D is ambiguous. This CDR3 has 14 residues. CDR1 is MNHEY, CDR2 SMNVEV, per germline (reference sequence). V was cut by 5 bases and J by 6 bases, with 14 bases left in between. The CDR3 is CASSLGRGTQPQHF. Here the CDR3 DNA reads TGTGCCAGCAGTCTTGGACGGGGAACTCAGCCCCAGCATTTT.

The chain employs TRBV9 and TRBJ1-4, with D hard to call. The CDR3 sequence is 13 residues long. Per germline, CDR1 SGDLS and CDR2 YYNGEE. V lost 4 bases to trimming and J lost 7 bases, with 11 bases between them. The CDR3 protein is CASSLRLGEKLFF. The CDR3 DNA follows: TGTGCCAGCAGCTTAAGACTGGGTGAAAAACTGTTTTTT.

This sequence joins TRBV28 and TRBJ2-6; the D gene is possibly TRBD2 (6 bases). The CDR3 spans 17 residues. Germline CDR1 reads MDHEN; CDR2 reads SYDVKM. Trimming took off 3 bases at V and 2 bases at J, with 14 bases between the two ends. CDR3 bases: TGTGCCAGCAGTTTCGGGACTGGCTACCCTGGGGCCAACGTCCTGACTTTC. Its translation: CASSFGTGYPGANVLTF.

The chain carries TRBV28 and TRBJ2-7; TRBD2 matches 9 bases. CDR3 length equals 17 residues. V shed 6 bases and J 3 bases; nucleotides not matched to a gene: 15. Germline-derived CDR1 and CDR2 are MDHEN and SYDVKM. The CDR3 sequence is CASSKGLAGRGYYEQYF. The CDR3 region has the DNA TGTGCCAGCAGCAAAGGGCTAGCGGGAAGAGGCTACTACGAGCAGTACTTC. Combining the CDR3 with reference TRBV28 and TRBJ2-7 gives the whole variable domain DVKVTQSSRYLVKRTGEKVFLECVQDMDHENMFWYRQDPGLGLRLIYFSYDVKMKEKGDIPEGYSVSREKKERFSLILESASTNQTSMYLCASSKGLAGRGYYEQYFGPGTRLTVT.

This chain uses TRBV28 with TRBJ2-7; D could derive from TRBD1 or TRBD2 (5 bases each). The CDR3 is made up of 14 amino acids. Trimming pared 5 bases from V and 3 bases from J, leaving 14 bases between. The germline CDR1 and CDR2 sequences are MDHEN and SYDVKM. The CDR3 here is CASSLTGTLYEQYF. The CDR3 DNA is TGTGCCAGCAGTCTTACCGGGACCCTCTACGAGCAGTACTTC.

The V gene is TRBV6-4, the J gene TRBJ1-6, with D maybe TRBD1 (6 bases). Trimming cost V 6 bases and J 6 bases, with 9 bases left between them. The CDR3 is made up of 13 amino acids. Germline-derived CDR1 and CDR2 are MRHNA and SNTAGT. CDR3 region: CASREQGNSPLHF. The CDR3 bases are TGTGCCAGCAGAGAACAGGGTAATTCACCCCTCCACTTT.

The gene calls are TRBV15 and TRBJ1-1, with D maybe TRBD1 (6 bases). The CDR3 contains 18 residues. V gave up 0 bases and J gave up 4 bases, with 21 bases separating them. Germline assignment: CDR1 LNHNV and CDR2 YYDKDF (reference sequence). This CDR3 is CATSRDFPRGGDGTEAFF. In nucleotides, the CDR3 is TGTGCCACCAGCAGAGATTTCCCACGGGGGGGCGACGGCACTGAAGCTTTCTTT.

This chain uses TRBV28 with TRBJ1-2, with D hard to call. The CDR3 is made up of 15 amino acids. V lost 3 bases, J lost 7 bases, and 18 bases lay in between. Germline loops: CDR1 MDHEN, CDR2 SYDVKM. The CDR3 region is CASSFGWQARSGYTF. The DNA of the CDR3 is TGTGCCAGCAGTTTCGGTTGGCAGGCTCGTAGTGGCTACACCTTC.

The V gene is TRBV6-5, the J gene TRBJ1-5, with 7 bases matching TRBD1. Germline CDR1 and CDR2: MNHEY and SVGAGI. J gave up 0 bases and V 8 bases, and 7 bases lay outside the gene matches. The CDR3 has 15 residues. CDR3 in DNA: TGTGCCAGCTGTCCGGGACAGCTTAGCAATCAGCCCCAGCATTTT. Protein product: CASCPGQLSNQPQHF.

This clone has a handful of counts. J is TRBJ1-2 and V is TRBV19; 7 bases fit TRBD1. This CDR3 spans 14 amino acids. V trimming: 7 bases; J trimming: 4 bases; junction bases outside the gene matches: 9. The V gene's germline CDR1 is LNHDA and CDR2 SQIVND (reference sequence). The CDR3 nucleotides read TGTGCCAGTAAAAAGGGGGGACAGTTCTATGGCTACACCTTC. This encodes CASKKGGQFYGYTF.

The CDR3 DNA is TGTGCCAGCAGGGACAGGGTTTCCAAAAACATTCAGTACTTC. Amino acid sequence: CASRDRVSKNIQYF. V is TRBV2 and J is TRBJ2-4; 8 bases line up with TRBD1. Germline CDR1 and CDR2: SNHLY and FYNNEI. The length of the CDR3 is 14 residues. Unmatched junction bases numbered 3, after V lost 6 bases and J lost 2 bases.

This clone was observed once. This chain connects TRBV25-1 to TRBJ1-1; 8 positions agree with TRBD1. The V gene's germline CDR1 is MGHDK and CDR2 SYGVNS. The J segment lost 0 bases and the V segment lost 4 bases, leaving 10 bases of the junction unmatched. The CDR3 spans 17 residues. The CDR3 region has the DNA TGTGCCAGCAGTGGATTCGGACAGGGCTTGCTGAACACTGAAGCTTTCTTT. Protein: CASSGFGQGLLNTEAFF.

The rearrangement joins TRBV5-4 to TRBJ2-2; 7 bases are shared with TRBD2. J was trimmed by 1 base and V by 7 bases; bases with no gene match: 7. The CDR3 consists of 15 residues. In germline, CDR1 is SGHNT, CDR2 YYREEE (reference sequence). Here the CDR3 reads CASARVAGNTGELFF. As DNA, the CDR3 is TGTGCCAGCGCTAGGGTAGCGGGGAACACCGGGGAGCTGTTTTTT.

This clone was counted once. The chain couples TRBV7-8 to TRBJ1-1; unclear D gene. The CDR3 totals 13 residues. V lost 5 bases and J 1 base, leaving 8 bases between the germline ends. Germline V gene lookup returns CDR1 SGHVS and CDR2 FQNEAQ. CDR3 bases: TGTGCCAGCAGCCTACGACAGAACACTGAAGCTTTCTTT. Residues: CASSLRQNTEAFF.

The chain joins TRBV9 to TRBJ1-1; no reliable D call. This CDR3 is built from 14 residues. The V gene's germline CDR1 is SGDLS and CDR2 YYNGEE. Trimming left V 0 bases short and J 5 bases short, with 11 bases between. The chain's CDR3 is CASSVEEGETEAFF. CDR3 bases: TGTGCCAGCAGCGTAGAGGAGGGAGAAACTGAAGCTTTCTTT. Complete variable domain (other parts from reference TRBV9 and TRBJ1-1): DSGVTQTPKHLITATGQRVTLRCSPRSGDLSVYWYQQSLDQGLQFLIQYYNGEERAKGNILERFSAQQFPDLHSELNLSSLELGDSALYFCASSVEEGETEAFFGQGTRLTVV.

CDR3 nucleotides: TGTGCCAGCTCTGTCGGACAGGGGAACACCGGGGAGCTGTTTTTT. Protein: CASSVGQGNTGELFF. The J gene is TRBJ2-2, the V gene TRBV18; 8 bases are a match to TRBD1. CDR1 and CDR2 from the germline V gene are KGHSH and LQKENI. The CDR3 runs to 15 residues. Trimming at V came to 6 bases and at J to 1 base, leaving 4 bases not matched to a gene.

The chain carries TRBV4-3 and TRBJ2-4, with TRBD2 as a possible D gene (6 bases). The germline V gene encodes CDR1 LGHNA and CDR2 YSLEER. The CDR3 extends over 15 amino acids. The ends were cut back, 1 base at V and 6 bases at J, with 13 bases in the middle. CDR3 DNA: TGCGCCAGCAGCCAAGTTCCCGGGACTGTAAACATTCAGTACTTC. Translation: CASSQVPGTVNIQYF.

This rearrangement joins TRBV9 to TRBJ2-7, with TRBD1 identical over 10 bases. Losses at the gene ends were 3 bases for V and 1 base for J; bases not matched to a gene: 7. Germline CDR1 and CDR2: SGDLS and YYNGEE. The CDR3 totals 16 residues. The CDR3 loop reads CASSAEGQGRSYEQYF. CDR3 coding DNA: TGTGCCAGCAGCGCCGAGGGACAGGGGCGATCCTACGAGCAGTACTTC. Filled out from reference TRBV9 and TRBJ2-7, the complete variable domain reads DSGVTQTPKHLITATGQRVTLRCSPRSGDLSVYWYQQSLDQGLQFLIQYYNGEERAKGNILERFSAQQFPDLHSELNLSSLELGDSALYFCASSAEGQGRSYEQYFGPGTRLTVT.

The V call is TRBV19, the J call TRBJ2-4, with D possibly matching TRBD1 (6 bases). This CDR3 has 15 residues. CDR1 LNHDA and CDR2 SQIVND come from the germline V gene (reference sequence). V was cut by 6 bases and J by 4 bases, with 16 bases left in between. CDR3 in amino acids: CASRPMDSLKNIQYF. The CDR3 nucleotides read TGTGCCAGTAGACCGATGGACAGCTTGAAAAACATTCAGTACTTC. Using reference TRBV19 and TRBJ2-4 for the parts outside the CDR3, the full variable domain is DGGITQSPKYLFRKEGQNVTLSCEQNLNHDAMYWYRQDPGQGLRLIYYSQIVNDFQKGDIAEGYSVSREKKESFPLTVTSAQKNPTAFYLCASRPMDSLKNIQYFGAGTRLSVL.

This sequence joins TRBV6-5 and TRBJ1-2, with a weak D call TRBD1 (6 bases). The ends were cut back, 4 bases at V and 7 bases at J, with 19 bases in the middle. Germline CDR1 MNHEY, CDR2 SVGAGI. This CDR3 spans 15 amino acids. The CDR3 spells CASSSPSGTPTGYTF. CDR3 coding DNA: TGTGCCAGCAGTTCCCCCTCTGGGACACCAACTGGCTACACCTTC.

This clone was picked up one time. The gene calls are TRBV7-9 and TRBJ1-5, with D perhaps TRBD1 (6 bases). There are 14 residues in the CDR3. Trimming cost V 10 bases and J 0 bases, with 13 bases left between them. Germline V gene data show CDR1 as SEHNR and CDR2 as FQNEAQ (reference sequence). CDR3 sequence: CAIGGGYSNQPQHF. The DNA for the CDR3 is TGTGCCATCGGAGGGGGATATAGCAATCAGCCCCAGCATTTT.

The rearrangement joins TRBV28 to TRBJ1-5; D unresolved. V gave up 6 bases and J gave up 0 bases, with 12 bases separating them. The CDR3 runs to 15 residues. Germline CDR1 is MDHEN and CDR2 is SYDVKM. The CDR3 region is CASRQVGYSNQPQHF. The CDR3 nucleotides read TGTGCCAGCAGACAAGTTGGGTATAGCAATCAGCCCCAGCATTTT.

The chain is built from TRBV5-4 and TRBJ2-7; the D gene is possibly TRBD1 (6 bases). Trimming stripped 5 bases from V and 6 bases from J, with 15 bases between. Germline loops: CDR1 SGHNT, CDR2 YYREEE (reference sequence). The CDR3 extends over 13 amino acids. The DNA of the CDR3 is TGTGCCAGCAGTTTCACAGGGTCAGGCGAGCAGTACTTC. It translates to CASSFTGSGEQYF. The whole variable domain, filled in from reference TRBV5-4 and TRBJ2-7, reads ETGVTQSPTHLIKTRGQQVTLRCSSQSGHNTVSWYQQALGQGPQFIFQYYREEENGRGNFPPRFSGLQFPNYSSELNVNALELDDSALYLCASSFTGSGEQYFGPGTRLTVT.

The gene calls are TRBV10-3 and TRBJ1-1; 9 bases line up with TRBD1. The CDR3 has 17 residues. The J segment lost 2 bases and the V segment lost 6 bases, leaving 13 bases of the junction unmatched. The germline CDR1 and CDR2 sequences are ENHRY and SYGVKD. CDR3 loop: CAISEMGTGYDNTEAFF. The CDR3 DNA is TGTGCCATCAGCGAGATGGGGACAGGGTACGACAACACTGAAGCTTTCTTT.

The chain carries TRBV6-6 and TRBJ2-2; TRBD2 aligns across 8 bases. The CDR3 consists of 16 residues. V was pared by 5 bases and J by 4 bases, with 9 bases of the junction left unmatched. Germline V gene data show CDR1 as MNHNY and CDR2 as SVGAGI (reference sequence). The CDR3 DNA reads as TGTGCCAGCAGTGGTATCACTAGCGGAGTCACCGGGGAGCTGTTTTTT. This sequence encodes CASSGITSGVTGELFF.

The rearrangement uses TRBV28 and TRBJ2-3; D not certain. There are 15 residues in the CDR3. Trimming stripped 4 bases from V and 1 base from J, with 12 bases between. Germline CDR1 MDHEN, CDR2 SYDVKM. The CDR3 sequence: CASSSSSGGTDTQYF. The CDR3 DNA reads TGTGCCAGCAGTTCATCGTCGGGTGGCACAGATACGCAGTATTTT.

The chain carries TRBV6-5 and TRBJ1-1; no reliable D call. V was cut by 4 bases and J by 11 bases, with 11 bases left in between. The CDR3 totals 11 residues. The germline V gene encodes CDR1 MNHEY and CDR2 SVGAGI. This CDR3 is CASSSELEAFF. The CDR3 coding sequence is TGTGCCAGCAGTTCCGAACTGGAGGCTTTCTTT.